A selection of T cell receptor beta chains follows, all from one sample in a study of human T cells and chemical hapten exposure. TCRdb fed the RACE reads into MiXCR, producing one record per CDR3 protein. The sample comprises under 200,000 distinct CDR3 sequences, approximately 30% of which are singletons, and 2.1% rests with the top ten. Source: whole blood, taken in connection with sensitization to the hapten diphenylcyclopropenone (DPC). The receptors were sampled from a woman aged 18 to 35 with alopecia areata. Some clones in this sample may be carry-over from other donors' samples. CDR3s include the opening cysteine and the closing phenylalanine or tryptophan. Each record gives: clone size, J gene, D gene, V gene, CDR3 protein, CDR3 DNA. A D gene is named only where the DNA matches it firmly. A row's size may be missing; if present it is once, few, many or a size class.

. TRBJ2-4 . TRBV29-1 CSVQDKNIQYF TGCAGCGTTCAGGACAAAAACATTCAGTACTTC
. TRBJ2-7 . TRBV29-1 CSVGQVGSEQYF TGCAGCGTTGGGCAGGTGGGTTCCGAGCAGTACTTC
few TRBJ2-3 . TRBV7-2 CASSPSGARADTQYF TGTGCCAGCAGCCCCTCGGGGGCGAGGGCAGATACGCAGTATTTT
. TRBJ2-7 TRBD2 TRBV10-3 CAIGSSGTSPSEQYF TGTGCCATCGGATCTTCCGGGACTAGCCCAAGCGAGCAGTACTTC
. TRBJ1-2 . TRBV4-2 CASSQDGGSGYGYTF TGTGCCAGCAGCCAAGATGGGGGCAGCGGCTATGGCTACACCTTC
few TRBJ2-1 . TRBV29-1 CSAVRVGRGNEQFF TGCAGCGCGGTGCGGGTGGGCCGAGGGAATGAGCAGTTCTTC
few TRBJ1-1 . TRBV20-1 CSASQASGSGAWGPEAFF TGCAGTGCTTCACAGGCATCGGGATCGGGGGCTTGGGGGCCTGAAGCTTTCTTT
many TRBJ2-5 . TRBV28 CASRNPQETQYF TGTGCCAGCAGAAACCCCCAAGAGACCCAGTACTTC
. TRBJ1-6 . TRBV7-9 CASSSGRSSYNSPLHF TGTGCCAGCAGCTCGGGGCGGAGCTCCTATAATTCACCCCTCCACTTT
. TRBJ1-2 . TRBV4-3 CASSTGQPEKIYGYTF TGCGCCAGCAGCACCGGACAGCCCGAAAAGATCTATGGCTACACCTTC
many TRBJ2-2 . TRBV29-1 CSVGNTGELFF TGCAGCGTCGGTAACACCGGGGAGCTGTTTTTT
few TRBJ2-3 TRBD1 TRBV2 CASMRDRGTDTQYF TGTGCCAGCATGAGGGACAGGGGAACAGATACGCAGTATTTT
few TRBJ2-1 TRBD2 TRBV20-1 CSARDLSGSYNEQFF TGCAGTGCTAGAGATCTTAGCGGGAGTTACAATGAGCAGTTCTTC
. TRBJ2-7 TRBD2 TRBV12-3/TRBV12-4 CASSMGLADLSSYEQYF TGTGCCAGCAGTATGGGACTAGCAGACTTGAGCTCCTACGAGCAGTACTTC
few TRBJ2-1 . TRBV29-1 CSVAPVGTSEQFF TGCAGCGTTGCCCCCGTTGGGACCTCGGAGCAGTTCTTC
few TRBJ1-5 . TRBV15 CATSRDWGGNQPQHF TGTGCCACCAGCAGAGATTGGGGTGGCAATCAGCCCCAGCATTTT
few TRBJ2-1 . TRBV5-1 CASSWGTPWFF TGCGCCAGCAGCTGGGGGACTCCCTGGTTCTTC
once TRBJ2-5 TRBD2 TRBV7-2 CASSLGLAGTKETQYF TGTGCCAGCAGCTTAGGACTAGCGGGAACCAAAGAGACCCAGTACTTC
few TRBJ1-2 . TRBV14 CASSHPPADDSQFF TGTGCCAGCAGCCACCCCCCGGCGGACGACTCACAATTCTTC
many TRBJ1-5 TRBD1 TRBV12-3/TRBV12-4 CASSSRTGISNQPQHF TGTGCCAGCAGCTCCCGGACAGGGATAAGCAATCAGCCCCAGCATTTT
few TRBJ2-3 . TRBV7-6 CASSLAESTDTQYF TGTGCCAGCAGCTTAGCGGAAAGCACAGATACGCAGTATTTT
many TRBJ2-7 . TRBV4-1 CASSLVGSYEQYF TGCGCCAGCAGCCTTGTAGGTAGTTATGAGCAGTACTTC
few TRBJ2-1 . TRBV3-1 CASSQRTINEQFF TGTGCCAGCAGCCAACGGACTATCAATGAGCAGTTCTTC
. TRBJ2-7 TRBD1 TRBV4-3 CASSQRTGTYEQYF TGCGCCAGCAGCCAAAGGACAGGGACCTACGAGCAGTACTTC
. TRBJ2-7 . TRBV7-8 CASSTPTGRVYEQYF TGTGCCAGCAGCACCCCGACAGGGAGGGTGTACGAGCAGTACTTC
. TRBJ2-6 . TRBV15 CATSRDKGVGANVLTF TGTGCCACCAGCAGAGATAAAGGGGTTGGGGCCAACGTCCTGACTTTC
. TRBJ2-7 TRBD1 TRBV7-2 CASSLDRGAYEQYF TGTGCCAGCAGCTTAGACAGGGGAGCCTACGAGCAGTACTTC
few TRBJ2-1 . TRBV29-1 CSAPLPREQFF TGCAGCGCTCCCCTCCCGAGGGAGCAGTTCTTC
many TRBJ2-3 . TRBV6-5 CASSYLGTQYF TGTGCCAGCAGTTACCTGGGTACGCAGTATTTT
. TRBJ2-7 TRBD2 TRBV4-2 CASSQSGGAYEQYF TGTGCCAGCAGCCAGAGCGGGGGGGCCTACGAGCAGTACTTC
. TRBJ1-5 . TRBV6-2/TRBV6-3 CASSTSGSGNQPQHF .
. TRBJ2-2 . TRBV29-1 CSIRKAGNTGELFF TGCAGCATCAGGAAAGCCGGGAACACCGGGGAGCTGTTTTTT